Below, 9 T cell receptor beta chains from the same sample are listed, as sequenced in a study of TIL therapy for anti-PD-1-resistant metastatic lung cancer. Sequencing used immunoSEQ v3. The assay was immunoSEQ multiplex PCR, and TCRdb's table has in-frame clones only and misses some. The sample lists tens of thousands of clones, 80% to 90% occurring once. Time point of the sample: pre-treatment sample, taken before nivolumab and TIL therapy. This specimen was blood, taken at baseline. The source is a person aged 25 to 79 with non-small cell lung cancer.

The CDR3 nucleotides read TGTGCCAGCAGTGCCGCGTGGGGGGCGAGTGAAGCTTTCTTT. This gives the protein CASSAAWGASEAFF. V is TRBV2 and J is TRBJ1-1, with D possibly being TRBD1 (6 bases). The ends were cut back, 4 bases at V and 7 bases at J, with 16 bases in the middle. CDR1 is SNHLY and CDR2 is FYNNEI in the germline V gene. This CDR3 has 14 residues.

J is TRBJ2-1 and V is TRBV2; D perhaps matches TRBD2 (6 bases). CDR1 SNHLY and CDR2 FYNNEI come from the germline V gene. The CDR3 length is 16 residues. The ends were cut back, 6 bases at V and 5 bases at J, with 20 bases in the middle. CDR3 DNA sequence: TGTGCCAGCAGGGGTCTGGTCGGCGGGGCCCACAATGAGCAGTTCTTC. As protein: CASRGLVGGAHNEQFF.

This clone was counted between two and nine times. The CDR3 region has the DNA TGTGCCATCAGTCTTACAGGGGAGAGCAATCAGCCCCAGCATTTT. Protein: CAISLTGESNQPQHF. The V gene is TRBV10-3, the J gene TRBJ1-5; TRBD1 matches at 7 bases. V was pared by 5 bases and J by 1 base, with 5 bases of the junction left unmatched. The CDR3 totals 15 residues. Germline-derived CDR1 and CDR2 are ENHRY and SYGVKD.

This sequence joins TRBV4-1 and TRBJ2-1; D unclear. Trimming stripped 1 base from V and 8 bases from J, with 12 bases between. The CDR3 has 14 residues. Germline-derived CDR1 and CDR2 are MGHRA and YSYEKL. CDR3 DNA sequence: TGCGCCAGCAGCCAAGTCGGTAGTCTGGATGAGCAGTTCTTC. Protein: CASSQVGSLDEQFF.

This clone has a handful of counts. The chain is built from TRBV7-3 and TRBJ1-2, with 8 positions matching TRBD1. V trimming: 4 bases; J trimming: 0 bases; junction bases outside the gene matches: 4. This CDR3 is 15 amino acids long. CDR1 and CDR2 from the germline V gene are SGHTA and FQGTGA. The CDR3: CASSSTGGTNYGYTF. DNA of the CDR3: TGTGCCAGCAGCTCTACAGGGGGAACTAACTATGGCTACACCTTC.

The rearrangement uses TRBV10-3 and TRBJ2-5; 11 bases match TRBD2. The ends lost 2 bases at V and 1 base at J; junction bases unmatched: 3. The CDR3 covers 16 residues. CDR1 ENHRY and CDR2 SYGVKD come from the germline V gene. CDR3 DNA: TGTGCCATCAGTGAGCCCGGACTAGCGGGCCAAGAGACCCAGTACTTC. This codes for CAISEPGLAGQETQYF.

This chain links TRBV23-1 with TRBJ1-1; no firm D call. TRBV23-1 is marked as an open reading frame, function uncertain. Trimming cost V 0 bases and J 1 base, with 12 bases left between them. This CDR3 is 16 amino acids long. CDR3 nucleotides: TGCGCCAGCAGTCAATCGTCCCAAGTGAGGAACACTGAAGCTTTCTTT. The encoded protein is CASSQSSQVRNTEAFF.

The CDR3: CASSLDLRDEKLFF. The CDR3 region has the DNA TGTGCCAGCAGCCTGGACCTCAGGGATGAAAAACTGTTTTTT. J is TRBJ1-4 and V is TRBV3-1 (or the pseudogene TRBV3-2), with D possibly matching TRBD1 (5 bases). V was shortened by 4 bases and J by 6 bases, with 12 bases between the two germline ends. CDR1 and CDR2 (germline): LGHDT, YNNKEL (reference sequence). This CDR3 is 14 amino acids long.

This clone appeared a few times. CDR3 coding DNA: TGTGCCAGCCTGGGGGCAGGGGCCGGGGACACTGAAGCTTTCTTT. This encodes CASLGAGAGDTEAFF. The J gene is TRBJ1-1, the V gene TRBV19; perhaps TRBD1 as D (6 bases). The CDR3 runs to 15 residues. Germline assignment: CDR1 LNHDA and CDR2 SQIVND (reference sequence). Trimming left V 9 bases short and J 3 bases short, with 20 bases between.